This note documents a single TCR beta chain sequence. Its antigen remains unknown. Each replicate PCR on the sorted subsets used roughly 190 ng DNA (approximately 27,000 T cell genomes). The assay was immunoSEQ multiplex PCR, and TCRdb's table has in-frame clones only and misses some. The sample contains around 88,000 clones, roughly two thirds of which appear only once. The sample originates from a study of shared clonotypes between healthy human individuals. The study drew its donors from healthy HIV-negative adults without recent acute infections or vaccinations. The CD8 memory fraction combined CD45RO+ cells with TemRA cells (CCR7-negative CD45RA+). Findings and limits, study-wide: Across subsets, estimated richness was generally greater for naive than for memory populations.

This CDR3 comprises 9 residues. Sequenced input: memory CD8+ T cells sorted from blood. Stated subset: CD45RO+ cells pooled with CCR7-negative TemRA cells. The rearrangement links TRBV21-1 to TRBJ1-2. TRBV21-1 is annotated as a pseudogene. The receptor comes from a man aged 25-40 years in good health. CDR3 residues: CASHGGYTF. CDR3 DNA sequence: TGTGCCAGCCACGGAGGCTACACCTTC.